The table lists the clone carrying this T cell receptor beta chain with a few counts. This sample is drawn from a study of blood T cell repertoires in COVID-19. Authors' methods: Cell counts per sample came from amplifying reference gene primers. Sequencing used immunoSEQ multiplex PCR; TCRdb keeps in-frame clones, though not all of them. V, J and clone size are those of that table, while D and trimming were read from the DNA. The sample has about 250,000 clones; around 82% are singletons. This receptor was obtained from a man in his forties with active or convalescent COVID-19. The specimen was peripheral blood.

CDR3 sequence (DNA): TGTGCCAGCAGCGTAGACAGGGGGATTCTAGAGACCCAGTACTTC. Translating gives CASSVDRGILETQYF. V is TRBV9 and J is TRBJ2-5, with 8 bases fitting TRBD1. Losses at the gene ends were 0 bases for V and 4 bases for J; bases not matched to a gene: 5. The length of the CDR3 is 15 residues. Germline CDR1 SGDLS, CDR2 YYNGEE.